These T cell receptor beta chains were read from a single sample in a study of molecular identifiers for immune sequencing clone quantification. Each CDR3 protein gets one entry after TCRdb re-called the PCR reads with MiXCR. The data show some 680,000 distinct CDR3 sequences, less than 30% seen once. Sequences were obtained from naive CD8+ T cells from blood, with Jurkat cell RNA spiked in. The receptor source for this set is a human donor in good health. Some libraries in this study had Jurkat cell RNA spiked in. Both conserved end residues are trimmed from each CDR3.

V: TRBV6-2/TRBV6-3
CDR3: ASSYPTGDYGYT

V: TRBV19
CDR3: ASSIEEGDEQY

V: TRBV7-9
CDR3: ASSPTGVFNTEAF

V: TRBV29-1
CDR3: SVGTGATYEQY

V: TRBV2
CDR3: ASSDRLLNTEAF

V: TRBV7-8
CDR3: ASSLVMKGASTDTQY

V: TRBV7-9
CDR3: AGAGANTEAF

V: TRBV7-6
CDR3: ASSFFAGEVDTEAF

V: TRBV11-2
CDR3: ASSPLAHGQEFSDTEAF

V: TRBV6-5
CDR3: ASRGTSTDTQY

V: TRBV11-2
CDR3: ASSFFLAPYNEQF

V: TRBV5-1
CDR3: ASSPEGDSSYEQY

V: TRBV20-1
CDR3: SAKAGQSYNEQF

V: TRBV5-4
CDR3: ASSLEGGRGTEAF

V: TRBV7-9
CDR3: ASSLQGDLNEAF

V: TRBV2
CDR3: ASTGQGGETQY

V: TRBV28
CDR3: ASSLGRPYEQY

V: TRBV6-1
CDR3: ASNPTAYNEQF

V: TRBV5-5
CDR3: ASSLDWNTGELF

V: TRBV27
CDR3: ASSPASGSYEQY

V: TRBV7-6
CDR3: ASSPGTTEQY

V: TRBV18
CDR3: ASTGGGSSGNTIY

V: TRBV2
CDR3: ASSTQGNTGELF

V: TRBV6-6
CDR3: ASSSGYNEQY

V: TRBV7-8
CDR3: ASSMGRTSGNTIY

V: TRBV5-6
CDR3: ASSLVGDYYEQY

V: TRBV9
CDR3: ASSSFPVQDDAQY

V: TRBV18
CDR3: ASSARDRTYEQY

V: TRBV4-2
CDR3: ASSQGQGTGGETQY

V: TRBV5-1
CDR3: ASSPVWGQGNYEQY

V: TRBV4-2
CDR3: ASSHPTGSGELF

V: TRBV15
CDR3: ATAQGGRSTEAF

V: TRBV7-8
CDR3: ASSLAPSGNYGYT

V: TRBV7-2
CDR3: TSSSSAGAYEQY

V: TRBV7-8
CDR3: ASSLLGYGQPQH

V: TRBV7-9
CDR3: ASSHLLPPSDSSGKDTQY

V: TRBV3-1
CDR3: ASSQEGRQGNHEQF

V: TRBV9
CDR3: ASSGGLAGPGELF

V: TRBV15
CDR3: AASRIYSGSGETQY

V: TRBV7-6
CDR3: ASSSPTSGSVTGELF

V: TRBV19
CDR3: ASSISLGLDTEAF

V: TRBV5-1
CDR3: ASSWTPQGQGASGYT

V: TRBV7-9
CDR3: ASSSEGAGSFPNQPQH

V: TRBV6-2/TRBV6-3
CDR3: ASSYAGSYGYT

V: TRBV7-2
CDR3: ASSLLGGNTEAF

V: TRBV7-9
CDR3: ASSLKVGRTYEQY

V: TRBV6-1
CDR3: ASSETGQLFWNEQF

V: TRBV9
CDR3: ASSGWTDAVGEGSRSRETQY

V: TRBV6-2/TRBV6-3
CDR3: ASSLGAATEAF

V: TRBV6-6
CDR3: ASRGTGGYSNQPQH

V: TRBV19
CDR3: ASSMGYSIPQPQH

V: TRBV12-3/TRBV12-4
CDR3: ASSLPNPTGLVYGYT